The rows below give T cell receptor beta chains drawn from one sample of a study of blood T cell repertoires in COVID-19. Assay: immunoSEQ multiplex PCR; the TCRdb copy retains only in-frame clones and omits some. Of about 250,000 clones listed, about 88% were seen once; the top ten hold 2.5% to 3.5%. The specimen sequenced was PBMCs or T cells enriched from blood (not recorded which). The receptors shown here come from a woman aged 45-60 years who had recovered from COVID-19. CDR3s include the opening cysteine and the closing phenylalanine or tryptophan. Fields, in order: clone size, V gene, D gene, J gene, CDR3 DNA, CDR3 protein. A D gene is named only where the DNA matches it firmly. Rows give clone size only sometimes, using once, few, many, or a class for an expanded clone.

.	TRBV9	TRBD2	TRBJ2-1	TGTGCCAGCAGCGTAGCTGTACTAGCGGGAGTAGGCGGAGAGCAGTTCTTC	CASSVAVLAGVGGEQFF
.	TRBV29-1	.	TRBJ2-4	TGCAGCGTTCGTAGGGGCCCCAAAAACATTCAGTACTTC	CSVRRGPKNIQYF
.	TRBV19	TRBD1	TRBJ2-5	TGTGCCAGTAGTACATCCCAGGGGGTGTACCAAGAGACCCAGTACTTC	CASSTSQGVYQETQYF
.	TRBV10-3	.	TRBJ2-1	TGTGCCATCAGTGAGTCGTCGGGGCGGGATAAGCAGTTCTTC	CAISESSGRDKQFF
few	TRBV25-1	.	TRBJ1-1	TGTGCCAGCAGTGACGGGGTGGGAGCTGAAGCTTTCTTT	CASSDGVGAEAFF
.	TRBV7-2	.	TRBJ2-6	TGTGCCAGCAGCTTCTCCTCTGGGGCCAACGTCCTGACTTTC	CASSFSSGANVLTF
once	TRBV28	.	TRBJ1-2	TGTGCCAGCAGTTTATCCGAGCCAACTAGGGGCTACACCTTC	CASSLSEPTRGYTF
.	TRBV27	.	TRBJ1-5	TGTGCCAGCGGGAGCCCTCATAGCAATCAGCCCCAGCATTTT	CASGSPHSNQPQHF
.	TRBV7-2	TRBD2	TRBJ2-1	TGTGCCAGCAGCTTCAATGTACTAGCGGGAGGGGGTGAGCAGTTCTTC	CASSFNVLAGGGEQFF
.	TRBV6-1	.	TRBJ2-3	TGTGCCAGCAGTTCCGGGGATAGCACAGATACGCAGTATTTT	CASSSGDSTDTQYF
.	TRBV7-6	.	TRBJ2-6	TGTGCCAGCAGCCCCGACGGCTTCGGCCGGAGCTCTGGGGCCAACGTCCTGACTTTC	CASSPDGFGRSSGANVLTF
.	TRBV11-2	TRBD1	TRBJ2-7	TGTGCCAGCAGCGGGAAGACAGGGGTTTCCTCCTACGAGCAGTACTTC	CASSGKTGVSSYEQYF
once	TRBV6-2/TRBV6-3	TRBD1	TRBJ2-1	TGTGCCAGCAGCCCTCGGGGACAGCCTCAAAACAATGAGCAGTTCTTC	CASSPRGQPQNNEQFF
.	TRBV24-1	.	TRBJ1-2	TGTGCCACCAGTGATTTCTCGGGGTATGGCTACACCTTC	CATSDFSGYGYTF
.	TRBV19	.	TRBJ1-5	TGTGCCAGTAGTATAGGAACAGGCCTCAAGACCCAGCATTTT	CASSIGTGLKTQHF
.	TRBV24-1	.	TRBJ1-5	TGTGCCACCAGTGACTATAGCAATCAGCCCCAGCATTTT	CATSDYSNQPQHF
.	TRBV11-1	TRBD1	TRBJ2-7	TGTGCCAGCAGCTCCAACATCGACAGGGACGAGCAGTACTTC	CASSSNIDRDEQYF
.	TRBV9	.	TRBJ2-1	TGTGCCAGCAGCGCCCGACCGGAGTCCTACAATGAGCAGTTCTTC	CASSARPESYNEQFF
.	TRBV7-9	TRBD2	TRBJ2-1	TGTGCCAGCAGCTTAGGCCTACTAGCGGGAGTATCTAATGAGCAGTTCTTC	CASSLGLLAGVSNEQFF
once	TRBV7-2	.	TRBJ2-5	TGTGCCAGCAGCTTAAGCGAGACCCAGTACTTC	CASSLSETQYF
.	TRBV4-1	TRBD1	TRBJ2-7	TGCGCCAGCAGCCAAGATCCGGGACAGGGTACCTACGAGCAGTACTTC	CASSQDPGQGTYEQYF
few	TRBV4-3	TRBD1	TRBJ1-1	TGCGCCAGCAGCCAAGAGTTAATTCGGACAGGTAGAAACACTGAAGCTTTCTTT	CASSQELIRTGRNTEAFF
.	TRBV3-1/TRBV3-2	TRBD2	TRBJ2-7	TGTGCCAGCAGTGACTGGAGCGGGAGTCACAACGAGCAGTACTTC	CASSDWSGSHNEQYF
.	TRBV7-2	TRBD2	TRBJ2-1	TGTGCCAGCAGCTTAAGACTAGCTCAATATGAGCAGTTCTTC	CASSLRLAQYEQFF
few	TRBV6-2/TRBV6-3	.	TRBJ1-3	TGTGCCAGCAGTACCCCAGGACAGCTTTCTGGAAACACCATATATTTT	CASSTPGQLSGNTIYF
.	TRBV6-1	.	TRBJ1-4	TGTGCCAGCAGTGAAGCTTCGGGGTCAACTAATGAAAAACTGTTTTTT	CASSEASGSTNEKLFF
.	TRBV9	TRBD2	TRBJ2-1	TGTGCCAGCAGCGTCCAAGGGACTAGCGGGGGATACAATGAGCAGTTCTTC	CASSVQGTSGGYNEQFF
.	TRBV10-2	.	TRBJ2-5	TGCGCCAGCAGTGACCAGGCCCAATGGTCCCAGTACTTC	CASSDQAQWSQYF
.	TRBV4-1	.	TRBJ1-1	TGCGCCAGCAGCCAAGATGGTAGGAACACTGAAGCTTTCTTT	CASSQDGRNTEAFF
.	TRBV11-2	TRBD1	TRBJ2-1	TGTGCCAGCAGCTTCAGGGGGCATTACAATGAGCAGTTCTTC	CASSFRGHYNEQFF
few	TRBV4-1	.	TRBJ2-2	TGCGCCAGCAGCCAAGTCTTCGGGGGAACCGGGGAGCTGTTTTTT	CASSQVFGGTGELFF
.	TRBV19	.	TRBJ1-5	TGTGCCAGTACCCCCACGGGGGTCGCAAATCAGCCCCAGCATTTT	CASTPTGVANQPQHF
.	TRBV5-1	.	TRBJ1-1	TGCGCCAGCAGCTCTTTTGACAAGAACACTGAAGCTTTCTTT	CASSSFDKNTEAFF
.	TRBV2	.	TRBJ1-6	TGTGCCACAAAGACGGGGGGCGTCTCACCCCTCCACTTT	CATKTGGVSPLHF
.	TRBV5-6	.	TRBJ1-1	TGTGCCAGCAGCTTGTTTGGCGGATTCACTGAAGCTTTCTTT	CASSLFGGFTEAFF